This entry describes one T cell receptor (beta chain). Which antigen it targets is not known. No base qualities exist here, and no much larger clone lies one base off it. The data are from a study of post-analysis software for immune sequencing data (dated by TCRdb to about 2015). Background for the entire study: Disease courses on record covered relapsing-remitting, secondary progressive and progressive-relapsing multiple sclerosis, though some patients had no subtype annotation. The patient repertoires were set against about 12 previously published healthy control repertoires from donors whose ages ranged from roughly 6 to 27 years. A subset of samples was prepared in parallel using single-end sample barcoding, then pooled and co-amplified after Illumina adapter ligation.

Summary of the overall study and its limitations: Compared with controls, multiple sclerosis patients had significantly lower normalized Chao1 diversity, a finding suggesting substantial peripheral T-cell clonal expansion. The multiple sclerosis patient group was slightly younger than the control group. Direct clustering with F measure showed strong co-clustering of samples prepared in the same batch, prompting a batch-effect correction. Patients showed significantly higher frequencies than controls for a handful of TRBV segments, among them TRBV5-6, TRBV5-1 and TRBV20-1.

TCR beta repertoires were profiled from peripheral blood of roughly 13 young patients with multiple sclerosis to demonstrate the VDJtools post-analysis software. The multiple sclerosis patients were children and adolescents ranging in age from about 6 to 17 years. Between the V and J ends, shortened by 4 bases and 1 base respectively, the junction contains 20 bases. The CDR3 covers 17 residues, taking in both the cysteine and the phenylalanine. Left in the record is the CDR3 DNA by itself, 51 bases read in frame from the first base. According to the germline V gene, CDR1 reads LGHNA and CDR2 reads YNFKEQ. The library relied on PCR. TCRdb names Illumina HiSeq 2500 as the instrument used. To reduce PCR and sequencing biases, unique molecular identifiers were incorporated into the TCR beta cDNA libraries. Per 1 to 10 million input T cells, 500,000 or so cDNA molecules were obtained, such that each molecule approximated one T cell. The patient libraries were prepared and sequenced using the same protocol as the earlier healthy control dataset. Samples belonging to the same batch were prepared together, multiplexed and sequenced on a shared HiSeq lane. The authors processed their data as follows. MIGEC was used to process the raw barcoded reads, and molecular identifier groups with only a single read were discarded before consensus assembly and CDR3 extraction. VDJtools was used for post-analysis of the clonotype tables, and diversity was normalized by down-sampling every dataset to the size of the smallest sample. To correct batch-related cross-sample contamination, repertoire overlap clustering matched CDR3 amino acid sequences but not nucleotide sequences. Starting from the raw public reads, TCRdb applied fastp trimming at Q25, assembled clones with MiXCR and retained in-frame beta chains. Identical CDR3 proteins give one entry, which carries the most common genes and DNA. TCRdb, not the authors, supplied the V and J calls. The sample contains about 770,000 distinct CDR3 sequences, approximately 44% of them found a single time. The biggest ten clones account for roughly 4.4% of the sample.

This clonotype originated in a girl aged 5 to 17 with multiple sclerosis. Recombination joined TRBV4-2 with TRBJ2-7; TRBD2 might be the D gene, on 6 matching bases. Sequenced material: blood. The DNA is TGTGCCAGCAGCCGACGGACGGAGGGAAGAATGTCCTACGAGCAGTACTTC. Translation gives CASSRRTEGRMSYEQYF.